Sequencing of this T cell receptor beta chain was carried out in a study of regulatory T cells in long-lasting Graves disease. Whole-study context: Disease was considered persistent Graves' disease after over 5 years of antithyroid drugs (with positive TSH receptor antibodies).

Assembly of TCR beta libraries relied on iRepertoire HTBI primers together with Arm-PCR of CDR3 regions. TCRdb reanalysed the multiplex PCR reads using MiXCR and keeps one entry per CDR3 protein. The top ten hold 7.8% of the sample, which has some 440,000 distinct CDR3 sequences, more than 20% seen once. Unmatched junction bases numbered 5, after V lost 0 bases and J lost 5 bases. The CDR3 spans 15 residues. CDR1 and CDR2 (germline): SEHNR, FQNEAQ (reference sequence). In the case of this clonotype: As yet, its antigen is unknown.

Time point reported: persistent/refractory GD, antithyroid drugs over 5 years with positive TRAb. PBMC RNA served as the TCR library source. Points from the study as a whole: With 2,500 to 3,500 shared public clonotypes, persistent patients exceeded new patients, who shared over 850. TRBV28, TRBJ1-2 and TRBJ2-5 were favored in persistent disease.

The sequencing here drew on peripheral blood mononuclear cells (PBMCs), taken when the disease was refractory, from a patient treated with antithyroid drugs. The rearrangement joins TRBV7-9 to TRBJ2-3, with TRBD2 identical over 7 bases. The TCR comes from a female donor with Graves disease. For the CDR3, the DNA is TGTGCCAGCAGCTTAGCGGGAGGGCCGGGAGATACGCAGTATTTT. Amino acids: CASSLAGGPGDTQYF.